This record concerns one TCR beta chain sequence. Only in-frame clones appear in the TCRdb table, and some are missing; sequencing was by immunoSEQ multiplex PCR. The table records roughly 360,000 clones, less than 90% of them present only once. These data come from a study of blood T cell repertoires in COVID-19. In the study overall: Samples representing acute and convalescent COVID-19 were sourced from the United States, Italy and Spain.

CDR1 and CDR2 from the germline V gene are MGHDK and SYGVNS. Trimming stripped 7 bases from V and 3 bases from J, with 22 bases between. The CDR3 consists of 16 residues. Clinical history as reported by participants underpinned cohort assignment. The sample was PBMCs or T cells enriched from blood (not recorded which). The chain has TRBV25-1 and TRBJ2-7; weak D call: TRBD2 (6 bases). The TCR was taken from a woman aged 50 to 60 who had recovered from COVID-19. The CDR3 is CASNSGGAATSYEQYF. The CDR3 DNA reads TGTGCCAGCAACTCGGGCGGGGCAGCCACCAGCTACGAGCAGTACTTC.